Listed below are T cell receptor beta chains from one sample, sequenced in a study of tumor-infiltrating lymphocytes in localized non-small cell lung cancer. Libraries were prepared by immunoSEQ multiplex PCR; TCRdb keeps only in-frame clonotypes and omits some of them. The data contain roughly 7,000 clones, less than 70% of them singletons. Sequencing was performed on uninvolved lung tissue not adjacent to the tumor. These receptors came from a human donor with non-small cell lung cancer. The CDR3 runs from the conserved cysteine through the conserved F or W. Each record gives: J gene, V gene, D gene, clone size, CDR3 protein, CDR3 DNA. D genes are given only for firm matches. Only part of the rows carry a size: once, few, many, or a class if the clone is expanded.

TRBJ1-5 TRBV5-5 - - CASSSAWDQPQHF TGTGCCAGCAGCTCCGCTTGGGATCAGCCCCAGCATTTT
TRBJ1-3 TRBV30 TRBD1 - CAWTQGQSSSGNTIYF TGTGCCTGGACCCAGGGACAGTCGAGCTCTGGAAACACCATATATTTT
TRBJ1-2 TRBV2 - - CASSDLVRFAGYTF TGTGCCAGCAGTGATTTGGTTCGGTTCGCTGGCTACACCTTC
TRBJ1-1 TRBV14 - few CASSQELRAEAFF TGTGCCAGCAGCCAAGAGTTAAGAGCTGAAGCTTTCTTT
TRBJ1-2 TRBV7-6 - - CASSFFPGSGNYGYTF TGTGCCAGCAGCTTCTTTCCGGGGTCGGGAAACTATGGCTACACCTTC
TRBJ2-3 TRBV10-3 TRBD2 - CAISVAGGHGDTQYF TGTGCCATCAGCGTAGCGGGGGGGCATGGAGATACGCAGTATTTT
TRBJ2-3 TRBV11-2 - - CASSFGGTDTQYF TGTGCCAGCAGCTTTGGGGGCACAGATACGCAGTATTTT
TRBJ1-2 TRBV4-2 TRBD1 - CASATGGAYGYTF TGTGCCAGCGCGACAGGGGGCGCGTATGGCTACACCTTC
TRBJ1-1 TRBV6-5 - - CASSYTGTSEAFF TGTGCCAGCAGTTACACGGGCACTTCAGAAGCTTTCTTT
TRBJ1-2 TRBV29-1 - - CSAWTSLYGYTF TGCAGCGCCTGGACATCTCTCTATGGCTACACCTTC
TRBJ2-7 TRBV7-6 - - CASSQGGDAIYEQYF TGTGCCAGCAGCCAAGGGGGGGATGCTATCTACGAGCAGTACTTC
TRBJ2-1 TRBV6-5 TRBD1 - CASRGGQGFYNEQFF TGTGCCAGTCGCGGGGGACAGGGGTTCTACAATGAGCAGTTCTTC
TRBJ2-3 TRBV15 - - CATSGGLQGGTDTQYF TGTGCCACCAGCGGAGGGCTTCAGGGGGGCACAGATACGCAGTATTTT
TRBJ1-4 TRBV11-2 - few CASSLNRNEKLFF TGTGCCAGCAGCTTAAACCGTAATGAAAAACTGTTTTTT
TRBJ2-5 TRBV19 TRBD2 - CASSILSSGGAETQYF TGTGCCAGTAGTATACTTTCTAGCGGGGGGGCCGAGACCCAGTACTTC
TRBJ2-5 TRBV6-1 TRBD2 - CASESSGGETQYF TGTGCCAGCGAAAGCAGCGGGGGGGAGACCCAGTACTTC
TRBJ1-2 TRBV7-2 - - CASSTRDAGLGYTF TGTGCCAGCAGCACTCGGGACGCCGGACTAGGCTACACCTTC
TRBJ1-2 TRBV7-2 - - CASSLVGINYGYTF TGTGCCAGCAGCTTAGTAGGGATTAACTATGGCTACACCTTC
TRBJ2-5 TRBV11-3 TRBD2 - CASSAIGSGGILRETQYF TGTGCCAGCAGCGCCATTGGCAGCGGGGGAATCCTCCGGGAGACCCAGTACTTC
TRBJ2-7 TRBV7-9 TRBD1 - CASSQTGDEQYF TGTGCCAGCAGTCAAACAGGGGACGAGCAGTACTTC
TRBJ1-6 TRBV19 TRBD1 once CASSGQPNSPLHF TGTGCCAGTTCGGGACAGCCTAATTCACCCCTCCACTTT
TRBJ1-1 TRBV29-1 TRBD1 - CSVLKDRVEAFF TGCAGCGTCCTCAAGGACAGGGTGGAAGCTTTCTTT
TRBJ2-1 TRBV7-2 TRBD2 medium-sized CASSLSGGKQFF TGTGCCAGCAGCTTGAGCGGGGGCAAGCAGTTCTTC
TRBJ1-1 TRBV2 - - CASSESRTDNTEAFF TGTGCCAGCAGCGAATCCAGGACGGATAACACTGAAGCTTTCTTT
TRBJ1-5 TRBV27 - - CASSYSMNRGEPQHF TGTGCCAGCAGTTACTCGATGAACCGAGGAGAACCCCAGCATTTT
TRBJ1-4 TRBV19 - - CASTATGSFEKLFF TGTGCCAGTACCGCGACCGGTTCATTTGAAAAACTGTTTTTT
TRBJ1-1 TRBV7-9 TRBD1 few CASSLRGLDTEAFF TGTGCCAGCAGCCTCAGGGGGTTGGACACTGAAGCTTTCTTT
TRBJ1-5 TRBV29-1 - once CSVEEVGGQPQHF TGCAGCGTTGAAGAGGTTGGGGGTCAGCCCCAGCATTTT
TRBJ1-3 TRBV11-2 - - CASSSVASGNTIYF TGTGCCAGCAGCTCTGTTGCCTCTGGAAACACCATATATTTT
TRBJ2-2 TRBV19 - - CAKKAGGFTGELFF TGTGCCAAAAAGGCAGGGGGGTTCACCGGGGAGCTGTTTTTT
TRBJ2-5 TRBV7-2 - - CASSYLGVQETQYF TGTGCCAGCAGTTATCTCGGGGTTCAAGAGACCCAGTACTTC
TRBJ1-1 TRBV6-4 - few CASKSWTQNTEAFF TGTGCCAGCAAAAGTTGGACTCAGAACACTGAAGCTTTCTTT
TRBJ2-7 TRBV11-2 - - CASSLGAGGYEQYF TGTGCCAGCAGCTTGGGGGCCGGGGGATACGAGCAGTACTTC
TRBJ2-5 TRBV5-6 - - CASSYRGGETQYF TGTGCCAGCAGCTACAGGGGGGGCGAGACCCAGTACTTC
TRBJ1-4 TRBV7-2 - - CASSLGGTGDEKLFF TGTGCCAGCAGCTTAGGGGGGACGGGAGATGAAAAACTGTTTTTT
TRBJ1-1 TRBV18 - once CASSPPDGIRNTEAFF TGTGCCAGCTCACCGCCGGACGGGATTAGGAACACTGAAGCTTTCTTT
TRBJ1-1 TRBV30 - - CGVQRLSDTEAFF TGTGGCGTACAGCGACTCTCGGACACTGAAGCTTTCTTT
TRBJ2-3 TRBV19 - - CATRTEGTDTQYF TGTGCCACTAGGACGGAGGGCACAGATACGCAGTATTTT
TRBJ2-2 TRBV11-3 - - CASAPRNTGELFF TGTGCCAGCGCCCCCAGGAACACCGGGGAGCTGTTTTTT
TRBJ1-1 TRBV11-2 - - CASSLLIGVNAEAFF TGTGCCAGCAGCTTATTAATCGGGGTGAATGCTGAAGCTTTCTTT
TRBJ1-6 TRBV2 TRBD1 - CASSYDRGYSPLHF TGTGCCAGTTCCTACGACAGGGGATATTCACCCCTCCACTTT
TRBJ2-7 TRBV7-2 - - CASSLPPTNEQYF TGTGCCAGCAGCTTACCGCCTACTAACGAGCAGTACTTC
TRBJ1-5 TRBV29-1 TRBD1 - CSVGDRVSNQPQHF TGCAGCGTGGGGGACAGGGTAAGCAATCAGCCCCAGCATTTT
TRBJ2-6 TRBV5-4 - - CASSRGGVSSGANVLTF TGTGCCAGCAGCCGAGGGGGTGTAAGCTCTGGGGCCAACGTCCTGACTTTC